These 7 T cell receptor beta chains were sequenced from one sample in a study of shared T cell receptors in the human thymus. Assay: immunoSEQ multiplex PCR; the TCRdb copy retains only in-frame clones and omits some. This repertoire shows 630,000 or so clones, 70% to 90% found once; its top ten account for about 0.0094%. These data were also reused for a study on human thymus T cells.

Sequencing input: thymocytes. These receptor sequences come from a boy under two years old with a congenital heart defect.

J is TRBJ1-3 and V is TRBV28; D is perhaps TRBD1 (6 bases). V lost 9 bases and J lost 1, with 19 bases in between. Germline V gene sequence: CDR1 MDHEN, CDR2 SYDVKM. This CDR3 is built from 16 residues. In DNA, the CDR3 is TGTGCCAGTGGGACATACGACTCTGTTTCTGGAAACACCATATATTTT. Translation gives CASGTYDSVSGNTIYF. Full variable domain (outside the CDR3, taken from reference TRBV28 and TRBJ1-3): DVKVTQSSRYLVKRTGEKVFLECVQDMDHENMFWYRQDPGLGLRLIYFSYDVKMKEKGDIPEGYSVSREKKERFSLILESASTNQTSMYLCASGTYDSVSGNTIYFGEGSWLTVV.

This chain uses TRBV5-6 with TRBJ2-2, with 9 bases that match TRBD1. CDR1 and CDR2 (germline): SGHDT, YYEEEE. There are 17 residues in the CDR3. V trimming: 2 bases; J trimming: 6 bases; junction bases outside the gene matches: 11. CDR3 bases: TGTGCCAGCAGCTTACCGGGACAGGGCAGTAACGCCGGGGAGCTGTTTTTT. This gives the protein CASSLPGQGSNAGELFF.

The chain is built from TRBV10-2 and TRBJ1-1, with 7 positions matching TRBD1. The CDR3 contains 14 residues. The germline V gene has CDR1 WSHSY and CDR2 SAAADI. J was trimmed by 0 bases and V by 7 bases; bases with no gene match: 5. The CDR3 nucleotides are TGCGCCAGCACCACCGGGACAGTGAACACTGAAGCTTTCTTT. It yields the protein CASTTGTVNTEAFF.

This clone turned up a few times. The CDR3, as DNA: TGTGCCAGCAGTTCGACAGGATCAATTTATAATTCACCCCTCCACTTT. Its protein product is CASSSTGSIYNSPLHF. The V call is TRBV6-5, the J call TRBJ1-6, with D possibly matching TRBD1 (6 bases). V was trimmed by 4 bases and J by 4 bases, leaving 14 bases between them. CDR3 size: 16 residues. Per the germline V gene, CDR1 is MNHEY and CDR2 is SVGAGI.

The chain has TRBV5-8 and TRBJ1-2; TRBD1 matches at 8 bases. V gave up 1 base and J gave up 6 bases; unmatched junction bases: 14. CDR3 length: 17 residues. Germline CDR1 SGHTS, CDR2 YDEGEE. The CDR3 sequence is CASSLKFRGQAGDGYTF. The CDR3 DNA is TGTGCCAGCAGCTTGAAATTTAGGGGACAGGCTGGAGATGGCTACACCTTC.

The chain couples TRBV27 to TRBJ1-3; TRBD1 matches at 10 bases. This CDR3 has 18 residues. V shed 6 bases and J 1 base; nucleotides not matched to a gene: 12. CDR1 and CDR2 from the germline V gene are MNHEY and SMNVEV (reference sequence). CDR3 in DNA: TGTGCCAGCAGACCGGGACAGGGGAGTATCTCTTCTGGAAACACCATATATTTT. Translated, it gives CASRPGQGSISSGNTIYF.

The chain has TRBV13 and TRBJ2-7; D possibly corresponds to TRBD1 (6 bases). The CDR3 has 15 amino acids. Germline CDR1 reads PRHDT; CDR2 reads FYEKMQ (reference sequence). Trimming cost V 2 bases and J 1 base, with 12 bases left between them. CDR3 bases: TGTGCCAGCAGCTTATCGGGACACCCTTCCTACGAGCAGTACTTC. This translates into CASSLSGHPSYEQYF.